The rows below give T cell receptor beta chains drawn from one sample of a study of blood T cells in healthy people across ages. Using its own MiXCR run on the 5' RACE reads, TCRdb lists one record per CDR3 protein. The sample lists roughly 1.9 million distinct CDR3 sequences, 39% occurring once. The sample taken for sequencing was blood. The receptors come from a human donor in good health. Each CDR3 is given without its conserved first and last residue. A row's size may be missing; if present it is once, few, many or a size class.

TRBJ1-2 TRBV9 11 . ASSGTAYNGYT
TRBJ1-2 TRBV4-3 14 . ASSQEMGQGNYGYT
TRBJ2-3 TRBV4-2 15 few ASSQPISGATTDTQY
TRBJ2-1 TRBV7-3 11 many ASSPGTLGEQF
TRBJ2-6 TRBV7-8 12 . ASSLFQGANVLT
TRBJ2-3 TRBV6-5 12 few ASSWGQGGDTQY
TRBJ2-7 TRBV5-5 13 . ASSLGQGPRYEQY
TRBJ1-2 TRBV6-2/TRBV6-3 13 few ASSYLLGGRYGYT
TRBJ1-2 TRBV29-1 14 few SVVRDREEAGRGYT
TRBJ2-1 TRBV10-3 14 few AISETGKDTGDEQF
TRBJ1-2 TRBV2 11 . ASSEEPIYGYT
TRBJ2-1 TRBV4-2 16 few ASSKPFKGDSSYNEQF
TRBJ2-1 TRBV7-8 13 . ASSPGGTINHGQF
TRBJ1-2 TRBV5-1 12 . ASSKRDIESGYT
. TRBV20-1 13 . SASLGTSFYYEQY
TRBJ2-7 TRBV4-2 14 . ASSQDEQGESYEQY
TRBJ1-1 TRBV9 13 few ASSVGAGFSSWAF
TRBJ1-5 TRBV2 12 . ASVRDREEQPQH
TRBJ2-1 TRBV7-8 13 . ASSVGTEGNNEQF
TRBJ1-2 TRBV7-2 12 many ASSSETGNYGYT
TRBJ2-7 TRBV11-2 16 . ASSLAGTDDSLLSEQY
. TRBV14 15 . ASSPHTQGLGSYEQY
TRBJ1-1 TRBV10-2 11 few ASTGRSNTEAF
TRBJ2-1 TRBV6-2/TRBV6-3 15 . ASSYPTGYDSYNEQF
TRBJ2-3 TRBV28 17 . ASNLGPPGTGFSTDTQY
TRBJ2-1 TRBV6-2/TRBV6-3 12 . ASSLLRTDNEQF
TRBJ2-1 TRBV15 13 . ATSRGRQDYNEQF
TRBJ2-2 TRBV7-7 10 . ASSPISGELF
TRBJ1-5 TRBV10-3 14 once AISVGSRGLNQPQH
TRBJ2-7 TRBV28 14 . ASSASPGQGKVEQY
TRBJ1-2 TRBV9 11 many ASSVAGLYGYT
TRBJ2-3 TRBV15 12 . ATSRDHIQETQY
TRBJ1-1 TRBV5-1 14 . ASSTRDRGRGTEAF